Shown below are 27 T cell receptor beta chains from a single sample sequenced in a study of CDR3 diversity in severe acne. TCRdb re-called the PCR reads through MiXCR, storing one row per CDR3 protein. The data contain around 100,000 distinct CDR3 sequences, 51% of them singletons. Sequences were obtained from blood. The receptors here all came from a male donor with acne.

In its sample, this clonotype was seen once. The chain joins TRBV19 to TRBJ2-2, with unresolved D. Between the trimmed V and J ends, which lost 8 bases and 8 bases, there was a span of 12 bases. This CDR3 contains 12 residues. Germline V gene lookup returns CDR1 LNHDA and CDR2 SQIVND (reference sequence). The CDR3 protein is CASDLGVGELFF. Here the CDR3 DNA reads TGTGCCAGTGACTTGGGTGTTGGGGAGCTGTTTTTT.

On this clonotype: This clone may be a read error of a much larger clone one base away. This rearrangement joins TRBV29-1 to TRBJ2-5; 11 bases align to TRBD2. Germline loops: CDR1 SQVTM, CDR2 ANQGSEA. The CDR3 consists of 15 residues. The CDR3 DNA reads TGCAACGTGCTGACTAGCGGGACCTCCCAAGAGACCCAGTACTTC. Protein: CNVLTSGTSQETQYF.

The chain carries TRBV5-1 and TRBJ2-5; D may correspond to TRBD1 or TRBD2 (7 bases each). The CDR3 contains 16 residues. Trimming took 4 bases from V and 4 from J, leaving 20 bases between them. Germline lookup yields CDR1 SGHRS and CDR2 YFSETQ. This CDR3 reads CASSRGGQIFRETQYF. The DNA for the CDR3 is TGCGCCAGCAGCAGGGGGGGACAGATCTTCCGAGAGACCCAGTACTTC.

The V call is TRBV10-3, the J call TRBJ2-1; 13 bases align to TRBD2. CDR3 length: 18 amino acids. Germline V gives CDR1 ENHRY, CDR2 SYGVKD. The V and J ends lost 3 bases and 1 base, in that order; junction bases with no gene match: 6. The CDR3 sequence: CAISERTSGSKSYNEQFF. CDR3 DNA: TGTGCCATCAGTGAAAGGACTAGCGGGAGTAAATCCTACAATGAGCAGTTCTTC.

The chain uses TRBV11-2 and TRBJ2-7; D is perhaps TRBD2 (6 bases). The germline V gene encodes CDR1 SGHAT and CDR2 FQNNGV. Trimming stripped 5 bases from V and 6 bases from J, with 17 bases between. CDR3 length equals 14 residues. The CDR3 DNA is TGTGCCAGCAGCACTACTAGCCGTTCGAGCGAGCAGTACTTC. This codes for CASSTTSRSSEQYF. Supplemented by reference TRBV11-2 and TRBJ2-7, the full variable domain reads EAGVAQSPRYKIIEKRQSVAFWCNPISGHATLYWYQQILGQGPKLLIQFQNNGVVDDSQLPKDRFSAERLKGVDSTLKIQPAKLEDSAVYLCASSTTSRSSEQYFGPGTRLTVT.

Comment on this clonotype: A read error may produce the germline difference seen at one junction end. CDR3 residues: CASSEWTAGGGCTF. The CDR3 nucleotides read TGTGCCAGCAGCGAATGGACAGCCGGAGGCGGCTGCACCTTC. The rearrangement joins TRBV5-5 to TRBJ1-2; TRBD1 might be the D (6 bases). This CDR3 has 14 residues. The V gene's germline CDR1 is SGHKS and CDR2 YYEKEE (reference sequence).

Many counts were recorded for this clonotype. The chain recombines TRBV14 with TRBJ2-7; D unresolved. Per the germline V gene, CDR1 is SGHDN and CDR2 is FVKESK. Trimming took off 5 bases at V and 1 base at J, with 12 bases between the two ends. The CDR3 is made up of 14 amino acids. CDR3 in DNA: TGTGCCAGCAGCAAAATTCTCCGGTCCTACGAGCAGTACTTC. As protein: CASSKILRSYEQYF. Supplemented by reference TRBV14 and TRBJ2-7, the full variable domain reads EAGVTQFPSHSVIEKGQTVTLRCDPISGHDNLYWYRRVMGKEIKFLLHFVKESKQDESGMPNNRFLAERTGGTYSTLKVQPAELEDSGVYFCASSKILRSYEQYFGPGTRLTVT.

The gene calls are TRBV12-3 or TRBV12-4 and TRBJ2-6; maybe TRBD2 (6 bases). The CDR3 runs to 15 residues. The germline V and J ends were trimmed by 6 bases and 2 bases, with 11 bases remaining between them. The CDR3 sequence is CASSFGGAGANVLTF. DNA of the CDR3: TGTGCCAGCAGCTTCGGGGGTGCTGGGGCCAACGTCCTGACTTTC.

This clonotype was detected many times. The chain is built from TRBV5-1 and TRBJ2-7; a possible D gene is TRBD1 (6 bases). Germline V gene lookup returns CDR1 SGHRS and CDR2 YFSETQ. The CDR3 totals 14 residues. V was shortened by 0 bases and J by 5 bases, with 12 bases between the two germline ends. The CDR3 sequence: CASSLVSGANEQYF. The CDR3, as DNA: TGCGCCAGCAGCTTGGTGTCAGGGGCGAACGAGCAGTACTTC.

CDR3 residues: CAIRGQVVAGANVLTF. The CDR3 coding sequence is TGTGCCATCAGGGGACAGGTGGTTGCTGGGGCCAACGTCCTGACTTTC. This chain links TRBV10-3 with TRBJ2-6, with 8 nucleotides matching TRBD1. Germline values: CDR1 ENHRY, CDR2 SYGVKD. V lost 6 bases, J lost 2 bases, and 6 bases stayed unmatched. This CDR3 has 16 amino acids.

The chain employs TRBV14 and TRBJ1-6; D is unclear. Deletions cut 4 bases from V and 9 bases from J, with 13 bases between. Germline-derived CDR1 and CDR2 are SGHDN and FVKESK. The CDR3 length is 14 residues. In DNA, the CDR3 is TGTGCCAGCAGCCCCGACCGCGCCTTTTCACCCCTCCACTTT. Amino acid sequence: CASSPDRAFSPLHF.

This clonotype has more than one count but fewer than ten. CDR3 protein: CASSFSYTQYF. As DNA, the CDR3 is TGTGCCAGCAGCTTCTCTTATACGCAGTATTTT. V is TRBV14 and J is TRBJ2-3; D is uncertain. V was shortened by 5 bases and J by 7 bases, with 7 bases between the two germline ends. The CDR3 runs to 11 residues. Germline CDR1 reads SGHDN; CDR2 reads FVKESK. Full variable domain (rest looked up from reference TRBV14 and TRBJ2-3): EAGVTQFPSHSVIEKGQTVTLRCDPISGHDNLYWYRRVMGKEIKFLLHFVKESKQDESGMPNNRFLAERTGGTYSTLKVQPAELEDSGVYFCASSFSYTQYFGPGTRLTVL.

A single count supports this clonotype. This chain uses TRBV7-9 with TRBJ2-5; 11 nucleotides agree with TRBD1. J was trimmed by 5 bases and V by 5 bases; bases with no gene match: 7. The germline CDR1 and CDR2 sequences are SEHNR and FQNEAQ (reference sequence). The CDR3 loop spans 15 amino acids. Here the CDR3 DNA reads TGTGCCAGCAGCGTGGGACAGGGGGGAAGTGAGACCCAGTACTTC. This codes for CASSVGQGGSETQYF.

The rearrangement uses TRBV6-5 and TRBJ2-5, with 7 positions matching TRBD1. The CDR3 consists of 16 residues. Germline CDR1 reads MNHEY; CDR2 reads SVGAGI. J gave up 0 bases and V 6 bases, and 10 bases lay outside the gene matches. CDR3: CASRKKTGIHQETQYF. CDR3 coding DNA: TGTGCCAGCAGGAAAAAGACAGGGATTCACCAAGAGACCCAGTACTTC.

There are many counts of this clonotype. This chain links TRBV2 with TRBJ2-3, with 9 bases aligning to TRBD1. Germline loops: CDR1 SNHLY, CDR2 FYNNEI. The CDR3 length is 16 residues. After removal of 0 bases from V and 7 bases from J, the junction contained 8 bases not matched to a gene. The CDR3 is CASSEAPGTGKYTQYF. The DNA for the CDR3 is TGTGCCAGCAGTGAAGCTCCCGGGACAGGGAAATATACGCAGTATTTT.

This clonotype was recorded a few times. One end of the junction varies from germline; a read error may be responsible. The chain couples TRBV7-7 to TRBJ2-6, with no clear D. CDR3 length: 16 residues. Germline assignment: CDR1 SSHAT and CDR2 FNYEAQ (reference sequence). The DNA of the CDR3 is TGTGCTAGCAGCCTCGGGCCCACTACTGGGGCCAACGTCCTGACTTTC. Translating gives CASSLGPTTGANVLTF.

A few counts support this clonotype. This CDR3 is CASSLAGTSGSAGELFF. DNA of the CDR3: TGTGCCAGCAGCTTAGCGGGGACTAGCGGGAGTGCCGGGGAGCTGTTTTTT. J is TRBJ2-2 and V is TRBV7-9, with 14 nucleotides matching TRBD2. Unmatched junction bases numbered 3, after V lost 0 bases and J lost 6 bases. Germline CDR1 reads SEHNR; CDR2 reads FQNEAQ (reference sequence). CDR3 length: 17 amino acids.

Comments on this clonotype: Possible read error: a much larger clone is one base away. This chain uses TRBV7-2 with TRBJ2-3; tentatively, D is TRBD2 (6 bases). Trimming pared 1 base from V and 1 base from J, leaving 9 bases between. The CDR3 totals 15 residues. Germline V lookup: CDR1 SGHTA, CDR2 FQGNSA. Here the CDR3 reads CASSLEPSGTDTQYF. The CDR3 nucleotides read TGTGCCAGCAGCTTAGAGCCTAGCGGCACAGATACGCAGTATTTT.

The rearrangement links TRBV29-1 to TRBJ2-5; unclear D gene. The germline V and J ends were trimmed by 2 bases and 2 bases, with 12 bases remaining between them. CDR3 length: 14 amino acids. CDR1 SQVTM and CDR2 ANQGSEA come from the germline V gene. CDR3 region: CSVELPWHQETQYF. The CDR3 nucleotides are TGCAGCGTTGAATTGCCCTGGCATCAAGAGACCCAGTACTTC.

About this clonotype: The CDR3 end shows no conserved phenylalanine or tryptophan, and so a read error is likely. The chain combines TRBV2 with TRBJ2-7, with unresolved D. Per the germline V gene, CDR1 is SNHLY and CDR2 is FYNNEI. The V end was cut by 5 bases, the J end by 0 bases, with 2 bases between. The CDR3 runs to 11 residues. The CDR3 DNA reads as TGTGCCAGCAGTACCTCCTACGAGCAGTACCTC. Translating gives CASSTSYEQYL.

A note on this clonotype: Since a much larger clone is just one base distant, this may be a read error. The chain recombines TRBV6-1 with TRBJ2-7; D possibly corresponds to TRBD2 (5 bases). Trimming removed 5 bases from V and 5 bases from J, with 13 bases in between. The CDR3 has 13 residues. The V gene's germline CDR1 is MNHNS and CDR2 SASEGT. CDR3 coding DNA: TGTGCCAGCAGTTACCTAGCATTTGACGAGCAGTACTTC. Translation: CASSYLAFDEQYF.

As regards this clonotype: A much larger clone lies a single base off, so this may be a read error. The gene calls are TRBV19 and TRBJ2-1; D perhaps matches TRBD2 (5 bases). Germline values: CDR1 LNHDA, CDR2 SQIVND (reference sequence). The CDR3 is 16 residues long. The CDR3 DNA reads TGTGCCAGTACCCCATCAGTAGGGAGCTCCTGCAATGAGCAGTTCTTC. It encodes CASTPSVGSSCNEQFF.

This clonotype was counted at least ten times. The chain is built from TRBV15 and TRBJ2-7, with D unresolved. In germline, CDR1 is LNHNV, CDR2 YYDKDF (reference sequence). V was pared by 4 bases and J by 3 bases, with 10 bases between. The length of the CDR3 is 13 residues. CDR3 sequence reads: CATSNGRGYEQYF. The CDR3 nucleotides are TGTGCCACCAGCAATGGACGAGGCTACGAGCAGTACTTC.

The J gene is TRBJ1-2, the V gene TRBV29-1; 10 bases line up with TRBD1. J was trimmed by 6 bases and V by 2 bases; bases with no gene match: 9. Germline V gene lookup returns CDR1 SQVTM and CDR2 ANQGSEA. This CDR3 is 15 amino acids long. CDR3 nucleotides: TGCAGCGTTGAACTCCTGAGGGGACAGGGGAATGGCTACACCTTC. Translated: CSVELLRGQGNGYTF.

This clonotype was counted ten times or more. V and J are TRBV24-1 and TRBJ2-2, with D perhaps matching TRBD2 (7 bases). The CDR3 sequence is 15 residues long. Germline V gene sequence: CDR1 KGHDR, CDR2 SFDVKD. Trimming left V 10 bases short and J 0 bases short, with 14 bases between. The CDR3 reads CATSWGGPNTGELFF. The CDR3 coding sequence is TGTGCCACTTCCTGGGGGGGCCCGAACACCGGGGAGCTGTTTTTT.

CDR3 sequence (DNA): TGTGCCGCACGGACAGCCCACCAAGAGACCCAGTACTTC. It yields the protein CAARTAHQETQYF. The V and J genes are TRBV6-6 and TRBJ2-5; D might be TRBD1 (6 bases). This CDR3 is 13 amino acids long. Looked up from germline, CDR1 is MNHNY and CDR2 is SVGAGI (reference sequence). The ends were cut back, 11 bases at V and 0 bases at J, with 13 bases in the middle.

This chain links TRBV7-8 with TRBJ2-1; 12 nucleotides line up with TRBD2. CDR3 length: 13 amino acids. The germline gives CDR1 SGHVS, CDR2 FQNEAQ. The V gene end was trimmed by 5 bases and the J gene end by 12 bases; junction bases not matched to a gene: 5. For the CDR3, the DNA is TGTGCCAGCAGCCTCGGACTAGCGGGAATGCAGTTCTTC. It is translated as CASSLGLAGMQFF.